A single sample gave rise to the 31 T cell receptor beta chains below, sequenced in a study of T cell repertoires and HLA-DP antigens. These receptors' targets are unknown. Measured with immunoSEQ multiplex PCR; TCRdb has only the in-frame clones, and not every one. The profile covers roughly 70,000 clones, with about four fifths appearing a single time and 1.6% taken by the ten largest. Sample: CD4+ T cells from PBMCs. The receptors shown here come from a man aged 60-69 years in good health and CMV-seronegative.

This clone was counted once. The CDR3: CASSARGGYQETQYF. CDR3 sequence (DNA): TGTGCCAGCAGTGCCAGGGGGGGGTACCAAGAGACCCAGTACTTC. V and J are TRBV6-1 and TRBJ2-5; D may correspond to TRBD1 or TRBD2 (7 bases each). Deletions cut 4 bases from V and 0 bases from J, with 12 bases between. The CDR3 length is 15 residues. Per the germline V gene, CDR1 is MNHNS and CDR2 is SASEGT.

The chain couples TRBV5-1 to TRBJ2-2; D tentatively fits TRBD1 or TRBD2 (5 bases each). This CDR3 has 15 amino acids. V lost 6 bases, J lost 9 bases, and 21 bases lay in between. From germline, CDR1 is SGHRS and CDR2 YFSETQ. The CDR3 here is CASITGTGEPRELFF. The CDR3 nucleotides are TGCGCCAGCATAACCGGGACGGGTGAACCCCGGGAGCTGTTTTTT.

The chain employs TRBV7-9 and TRBJ2-1; D not certain. Trimming took off 4 bases at V and 1 base at J, with 11 bases between the two ends. This CDR3 comprises 15 residues. CDR1 is SEHNR and CDR2 is FQNEAQ in the germline V gene (reference sequence). The CDR3 sequence: CASSSRTGSYNEQFF. The DNA of the CDR3 is TGTGCCAGCAGCTCCCGGACGGGTTCCTACAATGAGCAGTTCTTC.

V gene TRBV11-2 combines with J gene TRBJ2-1; TRBD1 matches at 8 bases. CDR1 SGHAT and CDR2 FQNNGV come from the germline V gene. CDR3 size: 15 residues. The J segment lost 5 bases and the V segment lost 5 bases, leaving 8 bases of the junction unmatched. The CDR3 spells CASSQRTGRDNEQFF. CDR3 nucleotides: TGTGCCAGCAGCCAGAGGACAGGGCGCGACAATGAGCAGTTCTTC.

This clone appeared once. The genes are TRBV19 and TRBJ1-2; possibly TRBD1 for D (6 bases). The CDR3 consists of 14 residues. The V gene's germline CDR1 is LNHDA and CDR2 SQIVND (reference sequence). V was clipped by 1 base and J by 9 bases, with 15 bases between them. The DNA for the CDR3 is TGTGCCAGTAGTATAGGGACAGAATACCTACGCTACACCTTC. Encoded protein: CASSIGTEYLRYTF.

The chain has TRBV5-8 and TRBJ1-2, with a weak D call TRBD1 (5 bases). Per germline, CDR1 SGHTS and CDR2 YDEGEE. Trimming removed 10 bases at V and 6 bases at J, with 16 bases between. The CDR3 totals 12 residues. The CDR3 sequence: CAGGVLGHGYTF. The DNA of the CDR3 is TGTGCCGGGGGTGTTTTGGGGCATGGCTACACCTTC.

This clone turned up a few times. This chain uses TRBV10-3 with TRBJ2-4, with 10 bases that match TRBD2. Germline loops: CDR1 ENHRY, CDR2 SYGVKD. The CDR3 length is 16 residues. V dropped 10 bases and J dropped 0; count of bases not matched to a gene: 9. This CDR3 is CATGLAGDLAKNIQYF. Here the CDR3 DNA reads TGTGCCACAGGGCTAGCGGGGGATTTAGCCAAAAACATTCAGTACTTC.

The V call is TRBV2, the J call TRBJ1-1; 10 positions match TRBD1. After removal of 6 bases from V and 5 bases from J, the junction contained 6 bases not matched to a gene. CDR1 SNHLY and CDR2 FYNNEI come from the germline V gene. This CDR3 region has 14 residues. CDR3 in DNA: TGTGCCAGCAGGCTCGAGGACAGGGGGACTGAAGCTTTCTTT. It specifies CASRLEDRGTEAFF.

The chain uses TRBV4-3 and TRBJ2-6; D remains unclear. Germline CDR1 and CDR2: LGHNA and YSLEER. Deletions cut 0 bases from V and 0 bases from J, with 9 bases between. CDR3 length: 17 amino acids. CDR3 protein: CASSQDSSISGANVLTF. CDR3 in DNA: TGCGCCAGCAGCCAAGATTCTTCCATCTCTGGGGCCAACGTCCTGACTTTC.

The gene calls are TRBV11-2 and TRBJ1-3, with 9 nucleotides matching TRBD1. This CDR3 region has 16 residues. V trimming: 8 bases; J trimming: 2 bases; junction bases outside the gene matches: 10. Germline CDR1 is SGHAT and CDR2 is FQNNGV. The CDR3 nucleotides are TGTGCCAGCCCGGACAGGGGTATTATAGCTGGAAACACCATATATTTT. As protein: CASPDRGIIAGNTIYF. Full variable domain (missing parts from reference TRBV11-2 and TRBJ1-3): EAGVAQSPRYKIIEKRQSVAFWCNPISGHATLYWYQQILGQGPKLLIQFQNNGVVDDSQLPKDRFSAERLKGVDSTLKIQPAKLEDSAVYLCASPDRGIIAGNTIYFGEGSWLTVV.

This clone was counted a single time. V usage is TRBV10-3 and J usage is TRBJ1-1; no clear D. This CDR3 is 13 amino acids long. Germline V lookup: CDR1 ENHRY, CDR2 SYGVKD. Trimming shortened V by 2 bases and J by 3 bases, and 7 bases separated the two germline ends. The chain's CDR3 is CAISEPRDTEAFF. CDR3 nucleotide sequence: TGTGCCATCAGTGAGCCCCGGGACACTGAAGCTTTCTTT.

The V and J genes are TRBV2 and TRBJ2-2, with a weak D call TRBD2 (5 bases). V was pared by 5 bases and J by 0 bases, with 13 bases between. CDR3 length: 16 amino acids. Germline assignment: CDR1 SNHLY and CDR2 FYNNEI. As DNA, the CDR3 is TGTGCCAGCAGTTACGTGCGGGCTTCGAACACCGGGGAGCTGTTTTTT. Its translation is CASSYVRASNTGELFF.

J is TRBJ2-2 and V is TRBV11-3, with D possibly matching TRBD1 (5 bases). Trimming cost V 1 base and J 4 bases, with 10 bases left between them. The CDR3 is 15 residues long. Germline V lookup: CDR1 SGHNT, CDR2 YENEEA. The CDR3 sequence is CASSLGQGVTGELFF. CDR3 coding DNA: TGTGCCAGCAGCTTAGGGCAGGGCGTCACCGGGGAGCTGTTTTTT.

V usage is TRBV2 and J usage is TRBJ2-7; D is ambiguous. The CDR3 is made up of 13 amino acids. Germline CDR1 SNHLY, CDR2 FYNNEI. Trimming cost V 4 bases and J 6 bases, with 13 bases left between them. In nucleotides, the CDR3 is TGTGCCAGCAGTGGTCGGGCAGATCTCGAGCAGTACTTC. Residues: CASSGRADLEQYF.

Sample share makes this clone medium-sized (0.01 to 0.1%). This chain links TRBV29-1 with TRBJ1-1, with TRBD1 identical over 11 bases. The CDR3 consists of 14 residues. The germline V gene has CDR1 SQVTM and CDR2 ANQGSEA. J was trimmed by 1 base and V by 7 bases; bases with no gene match: 5. The CDR3 region is CSARGTGGNTEAFF. The CDR3 bases are TGCAGCGCCAGGGGGACAGGGGGGAACACTGAAGCTTTCTTT.

By share, this clone ranks as medium-sized. The chain is built from TRBV14 and TRBJ1-1; the D is unclear. Trimming shortened V by 4 bases and J by 3 bases, and 12 bases separated the two germline ends. The CDR3 has 14 amino acids. The germline CDR1 and CDR2 sequences are SGHDN and FVKESK. The DNA of the CDR3 is TGTGCCAGCAGCCCTGCAGGACGGTACACTGAAGCTTTCTTT. As protein: CASSPAGRYTEAFF.

This CDR3 reads CSTLQSSGELFF. The CDR3 DNA is TGCAGCACCCTCCAGAGTTCCGGGGAGCTGTTTTTT. The chain recombines TRBV29-1 with TRBJ2-2; D is ambiguous. Deletions cut 8 bases from V and 6 bases from J, with 13 bases between. CDR1 is SQVTM and CDR2 is ANQGSEA in the germline V gene. This CDR3 has 12 amino acids.

Worth noting for this clone: One end of the junction does not line up with germline, which may come from a read error. V usage is TRBV19 and J usage is TRBJ2-3; perhaps TRBD1 as D (6 bases). Per germline, CDR1 LNHDA and CDR2 SQIVND (reference sequence). The CDR3 extends over 14 amino acids. The CDR3 region has the DNA TGTGCCAGTAGTGTAGAGCACAGGGCAAATACGCAGTATTTT. Its translation: CASSVEHRANTQYF.

The CDR3 loop is CASSARTDSTNEKLFF. CDR3 DNA sequence: TGTGCCAGTAGTGCACGGACGGACTCAACTAATGAAAAACTGTTTTTT. The V and J genes are TRBV19 and TRBJ1-4; D is uncertain. V was cut by 5 bases and J by 0 bases, with 13 bases left in between. Germline V lookup: CDR1 LNHDA, CDR2 SQIVND (reference sequence). This CDR3 comprises 16 residues. Together with reference TRBV19 and TRBJ1-4, the CDR3 gives the full variable domain: DGGITQSPKYLFRKEGQNVTLSCEQNLNHDAMYWYRQDPGQGLRLIYYSQIVNDFQKGDIAEGYSVSREKKESFPLTVTSAQKNPTAFYLCASSARTDSTNEKLFFGSGTQLSVL.

This sequence joins TRBV5-5 and TRBJ1-2; maybe TRBD1 (5 bases). The CDR3 totals 14 residues. Per germline, CDR1 SGHKS and CDR2 YYEKEE (reference sequence). The ends were cut back, 2 bases at V and 2 bases at J, with 10 bases in the middle. In nucleotides, the CDR3 is TGTGCCAGCAGCTTAAGGGACGGAAACTATGGCTACACCTTC. Its protein is CASSLRDGNYGYTF.

This clone was observed a few times. The rearrangement joins TRBV6-5 to TRBJ2-1, with TRBD1 matching 8 bases. Per the germline V gene, CDR1 is MNHEY and CDR2 is SVGAGI. The CDR3 runs to 12 residues. V lost 2 bases, J lost 12 bases, and 3 bases stayed unmatched. CDR3 amino acids: CASSYGGTGQFF. In nucleotides, the CDR3 is TGTGCCAGCAGTTACGGGGGGACAGGGCAGTTCTTC.

This clone was observed a few times. The CDR3 is CASSVGASNSPLHF. CDR3 DNA sequence: TGTGCCAGCAGCGTAGGCGCGAGTAATTCACCCCTCCACTTT. This chain connects TRBV9 to TRBJ1-6; D uncertain. The V end was cut by 0 bases, the J end by 6 bases, with 7 bases between. CDR3 length: 14 residues. Germline CDR1 is SGDLS and CDR2 is YYNGEE. Filled out from reference TRBV9 and TRBJ1-6, the complete variable domain reads DSGVTQTPKHLITATGQRVTLRCSPRSGDLSVYWYQQSLDQGLQFLIQYYNGEERAKGNILERFSAQQFPDLHSELNLSSLELGDSALYFCASSVGASNSPLHFGNGTRLTVT.

V usage is TRBV5-1 and J usage is TRBJ2-2; D gene uncertain. Deletions cut 0 bases from V and 1 base from J, with 4 bases between. Germline CDR1 is SGHRS and CDR2 is YFSETQ. CDR3 length equals 14 residues. CDR3 protein: CASSLDRNTGELFF. CDR3 bases: TGCGCCAGCAGCTTGGACAGGAACACCGGGGAGCTGTTTTTT. Drawing the rest from reference TRBV5-1 and TRBJ2-2, the complete variable domain is KAGVTQTPRYLIKTRGQQVTLSCSPISGHRSVSWYQQTPGQGLQFLFEYFSETQRNKGNFPGRFSGRQFSNSRSEMNVSTLELGDSALYLCASSLDRNTGELFFGEGSRLTVL.

Here the CDR3 reads CASSQESGSLYGYTF. The CDR3 DNA is TGCGCCAGCAGCCAAGAATCCGGGTCCCTCTATGGCTACACCTTC. V is TRBV4-3 and J is TRBJ1-2; no firm D call. The CDR3 is 15 residues long. V was clipped by 0 bases and J by 4 bases, with 12 bases between them. The germline gives CDR1 LGHNA, CDR2 YSLEER.

The chain has TRBV5-1 and TRBJ2-5, with unresolved D. Trimming took off 3 bases at V and 0 bases at J, with 6 bases between the two ends. This CDR3 contains 13 residues. Germline CDR1 and CDR2: SGHRS and YFSETQ. CDR3 sequence: CASSSWNQETQYF. The CDR3 coding sequence is TGCGCCAGCAGCTCTTGGAACCAAGAGACCCAGTACTTC.

The CDR3 reads CASRGGQVINQPQHF. CDR3 in DNA: TGTGCCAGTAGGGGGGGACAGGTTATCAATCAGCCCCAGCATTTT. This sequence joins TRBV19 and TRBJ1-5; 8 nucleotides agree with TRBD1. CDR1 LNHDA and CDR2 SQIVND come from the germline V gene (reference sequence). V dropped 6 bases and J dropped 3; count of bases not matched to a gene: 7. The CDR3 consists of 15 residues.

This chain links TRBV18 with TRBJ2-7; perhaps TRBD1 as D (6 bases). The CDR3 extends over 13 amino acids. V was cut by 3 bases and J by 5 bases, with 11 bases left in between. Germline V gives CDR1 KGHSH, CDR2 LQKENI. CDR3 residues: CASSPGNRDEQYV. CDR3 nucleotides: TGTGCCAGCTCACCCGGGAACAGGGACGAGCAGTACGTC.

The chain recombines TRBV7-2 with TRBJ2-5; TRBD2 matches at 9 bases. The length of the CDR3 is 16 residues. Losses at the gene ends were 4 bases for V and 4 bases for J; bases not matched to a gene: 10. Germline CDR1 is SGHTA and CDR2 is FQGNSA. The DNA for the CDR3 is TGTGCCAGCAGCTCCGGATACTCGACTAGCGGAGAGACCCAGTACTTC. It codes for CASSSGYSTSGETQYF.

The CDR3 DNA reads TGTGCCAGTAGTATAGGCCCAACGGGGGCAGATACGCAGTATTTT. The encoded protein is CASSIGPTGADTQYF. The chain joins TRBV19 to TRBJ2-3; D is perhaps TRBD2 (6 bases). This CDR3 is 15 amino acids long. Between the trimmed V and J ends, which lost 1 base and 4 bases, there was a span of 12 bases. Germline V gene lookup returns CDR1 LNHDA and CDR2 SQIVND (reference sequence).

This clone was observed once. The chain joins TRBV7-9 to TRBJ2-2; 8 nucleotides align to TRBD1. After removal of 4 bases from V and 7 bases from J, the junction contained 8 bases not matched to a gene. Germline V gene data show CDR1 as SEHNR and CDR2 as FQNEAQ (reference sequence). The CDR3 has 15 amino acids. The CDR3 loop reads CASSSWTGTIGELFF. Here the CDR3 DNA reads TGTGCCAGCAGCTCCTGGACAGGGACGATCGGGGAGCTGTTTTTT.

This chain links TRBV19 with TRBJ1-5; D remains unclear. CDR3 length: 15 amino acids. The V and J ends lost 5 bases and 0 bases respectively, with 11 bases between them. The germline gives CDR1 LNHDA, CDR2 SQIVND (reference sequence). For the CDR3, the DNA is TGTGCCAGTAGTCCTCCGCGGGGTAGCAATCAGCCCCAGCATTTT. It translates to CASSPPRGSNQPQHF.